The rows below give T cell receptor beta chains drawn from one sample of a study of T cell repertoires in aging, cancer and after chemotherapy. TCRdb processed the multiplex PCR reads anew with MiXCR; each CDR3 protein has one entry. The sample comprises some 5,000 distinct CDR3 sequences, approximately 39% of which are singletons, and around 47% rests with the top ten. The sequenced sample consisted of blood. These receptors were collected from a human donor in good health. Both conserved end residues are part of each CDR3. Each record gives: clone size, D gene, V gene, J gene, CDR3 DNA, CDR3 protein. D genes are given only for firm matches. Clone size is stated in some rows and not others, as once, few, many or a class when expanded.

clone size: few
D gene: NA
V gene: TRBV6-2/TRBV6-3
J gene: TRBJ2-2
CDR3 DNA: TGTGCCAGCAAAACGACAGTCCACACCGGGGAGCTGTTTTTT
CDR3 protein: CASKTTVHTGELFF

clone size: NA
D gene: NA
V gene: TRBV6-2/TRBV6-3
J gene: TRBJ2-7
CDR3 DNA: TGTGTCAGCAGTTATGCCCCTAGATTGACCCGGCGGTTCTACGAGCAGTACTTC
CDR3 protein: CVSSYAPRLTRRFYEQYF

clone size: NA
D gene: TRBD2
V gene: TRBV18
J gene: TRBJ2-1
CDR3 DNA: TGTGCCAGCAGCTATCCCAAGACTAGCGGGGGGTACAATGAGCAGTTCTTC
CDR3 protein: CASSYPKTSGGYNEQFF

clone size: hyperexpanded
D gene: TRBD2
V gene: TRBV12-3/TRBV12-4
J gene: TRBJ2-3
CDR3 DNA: TGTGCCAGCAGTCCCTACGGTGGCGGGGGGATCGGGGGTACGCAGTATTTT
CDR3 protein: CASSPYGGGGIGGTQYF

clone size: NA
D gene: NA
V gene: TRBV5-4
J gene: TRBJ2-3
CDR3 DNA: TGTGCCAGCAGCACTGAGTCAGATACGCAGTATTTT
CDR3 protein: CASSTESDTQYF

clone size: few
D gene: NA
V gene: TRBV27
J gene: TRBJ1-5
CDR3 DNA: TGTGCCAGCAGCTCGGGTTCGGGTGCCCAGCATTTT
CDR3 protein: CASSSGSGAQHF

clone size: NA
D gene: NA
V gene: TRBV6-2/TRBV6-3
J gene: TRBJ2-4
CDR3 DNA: TGTGCCAGCAGCACTCGACGGACCCCCCCGCGCGCCAAAAACATTCAGTACTTC
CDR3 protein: CASSTRRTPPRAKNIQYF

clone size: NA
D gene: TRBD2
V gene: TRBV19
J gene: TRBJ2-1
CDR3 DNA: TGTGCCAGTAGTCTCCGGGGGGGGGGGGACGGCGCGAGGCAGTTCTTC
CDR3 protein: CASSLRGGGDGARQFF

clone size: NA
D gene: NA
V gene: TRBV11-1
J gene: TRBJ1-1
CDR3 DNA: TGTGCCAGCAGACTTACAGTGCTTAACACTGAAGCTTTCTTT
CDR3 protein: CASRLTVLNTEAFF

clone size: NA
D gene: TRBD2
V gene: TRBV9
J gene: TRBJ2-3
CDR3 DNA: TGTGCCAGCAGCACCAGGACTAGCGGGGGCACAGATACGCAGTATTTT
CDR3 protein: CASSTRTSGGTDTQYF

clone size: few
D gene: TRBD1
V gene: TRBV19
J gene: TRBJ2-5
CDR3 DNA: TGTGCCAGTAGTTGGTTGGGACAGGGGGAGACCCAGTACTTC
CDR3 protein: CASSWLGQGETQYF

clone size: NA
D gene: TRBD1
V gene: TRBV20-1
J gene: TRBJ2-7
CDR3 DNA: TGCAGTGCTAGAGATGAGGACAGGGGTCGAACCGAGCAGTACTTC
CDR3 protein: CSARDEDRGRTEQYF

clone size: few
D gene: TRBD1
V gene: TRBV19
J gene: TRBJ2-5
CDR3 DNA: TGTGCCAGTAGTACCACTTCGACAGGGCGGGAGACCCAGTACTTC
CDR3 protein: CASSTTSTGRETQYF

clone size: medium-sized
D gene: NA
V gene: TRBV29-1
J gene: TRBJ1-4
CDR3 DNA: TGCAGCGTTGGGGTGGCTAATGAAAAACTGTTTTTT
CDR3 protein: CSVGVANEKLFF

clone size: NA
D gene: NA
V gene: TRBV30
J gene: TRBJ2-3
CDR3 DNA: TGTGCCTGGAGTTTTCTCACAGATACGCAGTATTTT
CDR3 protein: CAWSFLTDTQYF

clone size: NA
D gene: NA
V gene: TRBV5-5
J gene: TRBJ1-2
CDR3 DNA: TGTGCCAGCAGCCTGGGCAGATCAGGCAACACCTTC
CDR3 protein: CASSLGRSGNTF

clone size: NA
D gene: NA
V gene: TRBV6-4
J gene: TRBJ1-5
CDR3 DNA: TGTGCCAGCAGTTCAGGGGAAAATCAGCCCCAGCATTTT
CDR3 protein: CASSSGENQPQHF

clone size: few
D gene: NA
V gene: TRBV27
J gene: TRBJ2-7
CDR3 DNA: TGTGCCAGCAGCGCCTCCATCTACGAGCAGTACTTC
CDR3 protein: CASSASIYEQYF

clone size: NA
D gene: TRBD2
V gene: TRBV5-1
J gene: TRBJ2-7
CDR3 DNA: TGCGCCAGCAGCTCTAGCGGGGGGGCTTACGAGCAGTACTTC
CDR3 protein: CASSSSGGAYEQYF

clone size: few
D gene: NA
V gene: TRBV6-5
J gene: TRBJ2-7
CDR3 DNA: TGTGCCAGCAGTTCCGCGGGGTTCTACGAGCAGTACTTC
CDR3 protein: CASSSAGFYEQYF

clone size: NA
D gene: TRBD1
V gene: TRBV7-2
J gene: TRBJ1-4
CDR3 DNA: TGTGCCAGCAGCCCCTCGGTAGGGGGCGGTGAAAAACTGTTTTTT
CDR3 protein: CASSPSVGGGEKLFF

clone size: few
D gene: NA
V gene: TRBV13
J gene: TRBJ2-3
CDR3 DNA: TGTGCCAGCAGGCAAGGGATACAGAACACAGATACGCAGTATTTT
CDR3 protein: CASRQGIQNTDTQYF

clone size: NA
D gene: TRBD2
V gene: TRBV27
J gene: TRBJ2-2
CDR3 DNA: TGTGCCAGCAGTTCCGATCCGGGACTAGTGATGGCCGGGGAGCTGTTTTTT
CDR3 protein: CASSSDPGLVMAGELFF

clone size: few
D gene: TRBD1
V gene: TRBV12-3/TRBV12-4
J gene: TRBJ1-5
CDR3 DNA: TGTGCCAGCAGTCCGACAGGGCAGAGCAATCAGCCCCAGCATTTT
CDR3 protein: CASSPTGQSNQPQHF

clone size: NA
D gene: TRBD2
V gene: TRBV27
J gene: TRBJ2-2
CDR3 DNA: TGTGCCAGCAGTTTATTTCCCCCCGGCCTAGCGGCGAACACCGGGGAGCTGTTTTTT
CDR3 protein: CASSLFPPGLAANTGELFF

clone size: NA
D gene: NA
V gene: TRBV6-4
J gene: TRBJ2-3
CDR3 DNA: TGTGCCAGCAGTGCTAGCGGCACAGATACGCAGTATTTT
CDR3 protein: CASSASGTDTQYF

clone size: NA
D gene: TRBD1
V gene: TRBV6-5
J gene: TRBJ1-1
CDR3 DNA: TGTGCCAGCAGAAGCCCCTATCGACAGGGAGGGACTGAAGCTTTCTTT
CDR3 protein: CASRSPYRQGGTEAFF

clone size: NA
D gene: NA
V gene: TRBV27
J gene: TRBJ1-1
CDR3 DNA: TGTGCCAGCAGTTTAAATCGGGCAGCCATGAACACTGAAGCTTTCTTT
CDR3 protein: CASSLNRAAMNTEAFF

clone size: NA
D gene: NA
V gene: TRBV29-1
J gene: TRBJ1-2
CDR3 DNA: TGCAGCGTTGAAGGCCTTAGGACAATGGCTAACTATGGCTACACCTTC
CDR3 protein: CSVEGLRTMANYGYTF

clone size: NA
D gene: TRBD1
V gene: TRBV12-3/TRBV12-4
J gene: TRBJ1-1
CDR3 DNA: TGTGCCAGCAGTTTTTCAGGGGGCGGGTACACTGAAGCTTTCTTT
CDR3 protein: CASSFSGGGYTEAFF

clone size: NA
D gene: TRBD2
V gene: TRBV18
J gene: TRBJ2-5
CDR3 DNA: TGTGCCAGCTCACTCTCTAACGGACTAGCACAAGAGACCCAGTACTTC
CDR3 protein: CASSLSNGLAQETQYF

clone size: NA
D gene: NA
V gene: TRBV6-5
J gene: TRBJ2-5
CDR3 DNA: TGTGCCAGCAGCTCCAAGACAGGTTCCTCAGAGACCCAGTACTTC
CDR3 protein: CASSSKTGSSETQYF

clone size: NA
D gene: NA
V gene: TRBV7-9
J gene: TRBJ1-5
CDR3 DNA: TGTGCCAGCAGCTTAGCAGGGGGGAATCAGCCCCAGCATTTT
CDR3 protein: CASSLAGGNQPQHF

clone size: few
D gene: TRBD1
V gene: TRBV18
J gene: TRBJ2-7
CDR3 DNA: TGTGCCAGCTCACCTCGGATGGGACAGGGAACCTACGAGCAGTACTTC
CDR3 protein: CASSPRMGQGTYEQYF

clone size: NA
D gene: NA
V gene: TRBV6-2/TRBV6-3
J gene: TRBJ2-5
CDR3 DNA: TGTGCCAGCACCCCCGGGGGCCCGCCGCGGGAGACCCAGTACTTC
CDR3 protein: CASTPGGPPRETQYF

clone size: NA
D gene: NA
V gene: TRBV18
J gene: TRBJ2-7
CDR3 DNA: TGTGCCAGCTCACCATCTAACCGCCCGACAGGACCAGACTACGAGCAGTACTTC
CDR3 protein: CASSPSNRPTGPDYEQYF

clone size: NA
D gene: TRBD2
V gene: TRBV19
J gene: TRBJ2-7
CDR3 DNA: TGTACCCAAAGGGAACTAGCGGGGGGACAGAGCTCCTACGAGCAGTACTTC
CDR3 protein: CTQRELAGGQSSYEQYF

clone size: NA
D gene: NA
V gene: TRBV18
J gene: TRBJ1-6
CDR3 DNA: TGTGCCAGCTCACCCCTGGGAGGGGTAAGTGATTCACCCCTCCACTTT
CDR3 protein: CASSPLGGVSDSPLHF

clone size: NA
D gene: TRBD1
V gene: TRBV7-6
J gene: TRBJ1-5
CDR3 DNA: TGTGCCAGCAGCTTAGCGACAGGGTACTACAGCAATCAGCCCCAGCATTTT
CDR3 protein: CASSLATGYYSNQPQHF

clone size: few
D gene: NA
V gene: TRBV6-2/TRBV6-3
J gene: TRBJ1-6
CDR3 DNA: TGTGCCAGCATCCCGGACGGGAATTATTCACCCCTCCACTTT
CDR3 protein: CASIPDGNYSPLHF

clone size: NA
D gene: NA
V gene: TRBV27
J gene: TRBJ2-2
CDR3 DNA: TGTGCCAGCACCCTGCACGCTAACACCGGGGAGCTGTTTTTT
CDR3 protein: CASTLHANTGELFF

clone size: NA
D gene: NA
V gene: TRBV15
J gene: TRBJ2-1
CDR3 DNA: TGTGCCACCAGCAGAGTTCCGTACGTCGTGAATGAGCAGTTCTTC
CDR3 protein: CATSRVPYVVNEQFF

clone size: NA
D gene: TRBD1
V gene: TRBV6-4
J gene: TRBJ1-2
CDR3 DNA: TGTGCCAGCAGGAAAGAGACAGGGGGGGCTAACTATGGCTACACCTTC
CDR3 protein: CASRKETGGANYGYTF

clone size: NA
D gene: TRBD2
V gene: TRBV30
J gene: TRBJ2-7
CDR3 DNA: TGTGCCTGGAGTAGTATAGCGGGGGGTTCCTACGAGCAGTACTTC
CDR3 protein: CAWSSIAGGSYEQYF

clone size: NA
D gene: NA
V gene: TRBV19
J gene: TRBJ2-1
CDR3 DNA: TGTGCCAGTAGTGGGGGTGAGCAGTTCTTC
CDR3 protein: CASSGGEQFF

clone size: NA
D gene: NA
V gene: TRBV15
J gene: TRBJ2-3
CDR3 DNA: TGTGCCACCAGCAGGAATGAGGATACGCAGTATTTT
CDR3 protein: CATSRNEDTQYF

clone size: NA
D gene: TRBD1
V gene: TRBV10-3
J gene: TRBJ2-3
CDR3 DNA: TGTGCCGCGCAAAAAGACAGGGCGACCACAGATACGCAGTATTTT
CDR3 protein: CAAQKDRATTDTQYF

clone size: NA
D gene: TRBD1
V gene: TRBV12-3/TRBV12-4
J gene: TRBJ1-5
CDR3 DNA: TGTGCCAGCAGACCAACCGGGACAGGGGGCGATCAGCCCCAGCATTTT
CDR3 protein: CASRPTGTGGDQPQHF

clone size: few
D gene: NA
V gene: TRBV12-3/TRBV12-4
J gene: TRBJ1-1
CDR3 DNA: TGTGCCAGCAGGGGGTCGAAACGAACACGGACTGAAGCTTTCTTT
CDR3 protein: CASRGSKRTRTEAFF

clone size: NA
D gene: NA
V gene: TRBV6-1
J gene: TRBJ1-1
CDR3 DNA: TGTGCCAGCAGTTACACCCGGGCAGTGGGTACTGAAGCTTTCTTT
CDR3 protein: CASSYTRAVGTEAFF

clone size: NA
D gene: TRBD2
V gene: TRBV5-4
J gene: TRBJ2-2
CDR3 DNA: TGTGCCAGCAGTCCGGGACTAGTAGGTTCGAACACCGGGGAGCTGTTTTTT
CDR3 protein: CASSPGLVGSNTGELFF